This entry lists 24 T cell receptor beta chains sequenced from one sample in a study of cytomegalovirus exposure and HLA in healthy donors. With 60 Vbeta and 13 Jbeta primers, the PCR was carried out. TCRdb keeps only in-frame clones here, not all; method: immunoSEQ multiplex PCR. The table has approximately 120,000 clones, around three quarters seen once. Sequencing used PBMCs. These receptors were collected from a man in his forties in good health and CMV-seronegative.

The chain links TRBV7-8 to TRBJ2-4, with TRBD2 identical over 7 bases. Germline V gene sequence: CDR1 SGHVS, CDR2 FQNEAQ. This CDR3 has 17 amino acids. The ends lost 5 bases at V and 2 bases at J; junction bases unmatched: 12. In DNA form, the CDR3 reads TGTGCCAGCAGCGCGGGCAGGGAGGGGATAACCAAAAACATTCAGTACTTC. Translated, it gives CASSAGREGITKNIQYF.

This chain uses TRBV7-3 with TRBJ1-5; perhaps TRBD1 as D (6 bases). Trimming removed 1 base from V and 9 bases from J, with 40 bases in between. Germline loops: CDR1 SGHTA, CDR2 FQGTGA. This CDR3 region has 23 residues. The CDR3 bases are TGTGCCAGCAGCTTAATAATCCCCCCCGCCTGCGGGGGCTCAGACAGCCTCTTATGGCCCCAGCATTTT. Protein product: CASSLIIPPACGGSDSLLWPQHF.

The rearrangement links TRBV19 to TRBJ1-4; 8 nucleotides match TRBD1. The ends lost 6 bases at V and 2 bases at J; junction bases unmatched: 8. Germline CDR1 LNHDA, CDR2 SQIVND (reference sequence). The CDR3 contains 16 residues. The CDR3 loop reads CASSTLQGATNEKLFF. Written as DNA, the CDR3 is TGTGCCAGTAGCACACTTCAGGGGGCCACTAATGAAAAACTGTTTTTT.

The chain employs TRBV4-1 and TRBJ2-7, with 8 bases that match TRBD1. Germline CDR1 reads MGHRA; CDR2 reads YSYEKL. J gave up 3 bases and V 1 base, and 8 bases lay outside the gene matches. CDR3 size: 16 residues. The CDR3 coding sequence is TGCGCCAGCAGCCAAGCGGCAGGGGGCGGCTTCTACGAGCAGTACTTC. Amino acid sequence: CASSQAAGGGFYEQYF.

The chain combines TRBV5-4 with TRBJ2-6; TRBD2 is a possible D gene (6 bases). There are 15 residues in the CDR3. V lost 4 bases, J lost 0 bases, and 8 bases lay in between. Germline values: CDR1 SGHNT, CDR2 YYREEE (reference sequence). In nucleotides, the CDR3 is TGTGCCAGCAGCCCTAGCGTCTCTGGGGCCAACGTCCTGACTTTC. Its protein product is CASSPSVSGANVLTF.

The chain is built from TRBV6-5 and TRBJ1-1, with TRBD1 identical over 7 bases. The CDR3 contains 15 residues. V lost 1 base to trimming and J lost 7 bases; unmatched junction nucleotides: 9. Germline assignment: CDR1 MNHEY and CDR2 SVGAGI. CDR3 loop: CASSYYGGWDSEAFF. The CDR3 DNA sequence: TGTGCCAGCAGTTACTACGGGGGCTGGGACAGTGAAGCTTTCTTT.

This sequence joins TRBV7-2 and TRBJ1-1; possibly TRBD1 for D (6 bases). This CDR3 has 16 amino acids. V was shortened by 7 bases and J by 3 bases, with 21 bases between the two germline ends. Germline V gene lookup returns CDR1 SGHTA and CDR2 FQGNSA. The CDR3 DNA sequence: TGTGCCAGCAAGATAACAGGGTTCGGCTATGACACTGAAGCTTTCTTT. Its protein is CASKITGFGYDTEAFF.

The chain carries TRBV7-3 and TRBJ2-3; 8 bases align to TRBD2. In germline, CDR1 is SGHTA, CDR2 FQGTGA. Trimming cost V 5 bases and J 4 bases; bases outside gene matches: 8. The CDR3 totals 15 residues. CDR3 in DNA: TGTGCCAGCAGCAAAACAGCGGGGGAGGCAGATACGCAGTATTTT. This translates into CASSKTAGEADTQYF.

The chain uses TRBV9 and TRBJ2-7, with a possible D match to TRBD2 (6 bases). Trimming pared 3 bases from V and 5 bases from J, leaving 12 bases between. This CDR3 is 13 amino acids long. Germline V gene sequence: CDR1 SGDLS, CDR2 YYNGEE. The CDR3 nucleotides are TGTGCCAGCAGCGCGGGGGAGGCCCACGAGCAGTACTTC. Translation: CASSAGEAHEQYF.

The V gene is TRBV18, the J gene TRBJ2-6, with D hard to call. There are 14 residues in the CDR3. Trimming shortened V by 6 bases and J by 3 bases, and 9 bases separated the two germline ends. Germline V gene lookup returns CDR1 KGHSH and CDR2 LQKENI. The CDR3 reads CASSPESGANVLTF. The CDR3 bases are TGTGCCAGCTCCCCTGAGAGTGGGGCCAACGTCCTGACTTTC.

The rearrangement links TRBV4-1 to TRBJ2-1; 11 positions agree with TRBD1. Germline CDR1 MGHRA, CDR2 YSYEKL. This CDR3 region has 15 residues. V lost 6 bases to trimming and J lost 4 bases; unmatched junction nucleotides: 5. CDR3 amino acids: CASRPGTGGYNEQFF. The CDR3 DNA follows: TGCGCCAGCAGACCCGGGACAGGGGGTTACAATGAGCAGTTCTTC.

The CDR3: CASTDSGRRTGNTIYF. For the CDR3, the DNA is TGTGCCAGTACCGACTCGGGCAGGAGGACCGGAAACACCATATATTTT. V usage is TRBV19 and J usage is TRBJ1-3; D is ambiguous. Trimming cost V 7 bases and J 4 bases, with 20 bases left between them. From germline, CDR1 is LNHDA and CDR2 SQIVND (reference sequence). The CDR3 is made up of 16 amino acids.

This clone was seen only a few times. The chain recombines TRBV9 with TRBJ2-3; 7 bases are shared with TRBD2. Trimming at V came to 4 bases and at J to 0 bases, leaving 8 bases not matched to a gene. Germline loops: CDR1 SGDLS, CDR2 YYNGEE. The CDR3 extends over 16 amino acids. CDR3 protein: CASSPRLGGSTDTQYF. The CDR3 DNA follows: TGTGCCAGCAGCCCACGCTTGGGGGGGAGCACAGATACGCAGTATTTT.

The CDR3 DNA reads TGTGCCAGCAGCCTCCCAGCGCCGTACCAAGAGACCCAGTACTTC. It encodes CASSLPAPYQETQYF. The chain couples TRBV7-9 to TRBJ2-5; no firm D call. In germline, CDR1 is SEHNR, CDR2 FQNEAQ (reference sequence). CDR3 length: 15 amino acids. Trimming cost V 5 bases and J 0 bases, with 13 bases left between them.

V and J are TRBV5-4 and TRBJ2-2; no definite D call. The CDR3 is 15 residues long. Trimming pared 3 bases from V and 4 bases from J, leaving 13 bases between. CDR1 is SGHNT and CDR2 is YYREEE in the germline V gene (reference sequence). The CDR3 nucleotides read TGTGCCAGCAGCTCACGGGTGTCCGGCACCGGGGAGCTGTTTTTT. It codes for CASSSRVSGTGELFF.

The rearrangement uses TRBV30 and TRBJ2-5; TRBD2 agrees at 8 bases. CDR1 and CDR2 (germline): GTSNPN, SVGIG (reference sequence). J gave up 5 bases and V 5 bases, and 4 bases lay outside the gene matches. The CDR3 extends over 12 amino acids. CDR3 loop: CAWASGGETQYF. Here the CDR3 DNA reads TGTGCCTGGGCATCGGGAGGGGAGACCCAGTACTTC.

This clone was found once. The J gene is TRBJ1-1, the V gene TRBV2; D is unresolved. Germline V lookup: CDR1 SNHLY, CDR2 FYNNEI. V lost 3 bases, J lost 1 base, and 9 bases lay in between. The CDR3 spans 14 residues. The CDR3: CASSEEPPNTEAFF. In DNA form, the CDR3 reads TGTGCCAGCAGTGAGGAGCCCCCGAACACTGAAGCTTTCTTT.

The table lists this clone with a few counts. In DNA, the CDR3 is TGTGCCAGCAGCCCGCCGGGGAGGGGCGCCAACTATGGCTACACCTTC. As protein: CASSPPGRGANYGYTF. The genes are TRBV7-2 and TRBJ1-2, with D possibly being TRBD1 (5 bases). CDR3 length: 16 residues. The V end lost 5 bases, the J end lost 2 bases, and 18 bases lay between the germline ends. The germline gives CDR1 SGHTA, CDR2 FQGNSA.

The rearrangement links TRBV7-6 to TRBJ2-3; 12 bases line up with TRBD2. Germline trimming cut 11 bases from V and 4 bases from J; bases unmatched to any gene: 7. CDR3 length: 14 residues. Germline V gene lookup returns CDR1 SGHVS and CDR2 FNYEAQ. CDR3 bases: TGTGCCGTGACTAGCGGGGGCTTCCCAGATACGCAGTATTTT. It specifies CAVTSGGFPDTQYF.

This clone was seen a few times. The V gene is TRBV18, the J gene TRBJ2-2; maybe TRBD1 (7 bases). The V gene's germline CDR1 is KGHSH and CDR2 LQKENI. V was pared by 2 bases and J by 6 bases, with 19 bases between. The CDR3 length is 17 residues. As DNA, the CDR3 is TGTGCCAGCTCACCATCTCAGCAGGGGGGAGGCGCCGGGGAGCTGTTTTTT. Translated, it gives CASSPSQQGGGAGELFF.

This clone is a singleton in its sample. This chain uses TRBV7-5 with TRBJ1-5. TRBV7-5 is given as a pseudogene. The length of the CDR3 is 13 residues. CDR3 nucleotide sequence: TGTGCCAGAACCGACTGCCACAATCAGCCCCAGCATTTT. Protein: CARTDCHNQPQHF.

This sequence joins TRBV19 and TRBJ2-6, with 8 bases fitting TRBD1. Germline CDR1 reads LNHDA; CDR2 reads SQIVND (reference sequence). V trimming: 6 bases; J trimming: 2 bases; junction bases outside the gene matches: 12. The CDR3 contains 18 residues. The CDR3 coding sequence is TGTGCCAGTAGCCTATCTGCCCGGGGACAGGCTGGGGCCAACGTCCTGACTTTC. It codes for CASSLSARGQAGANVLTF.

In its sample, this clone was seen a few times. The V gene is TRBV2, the J gene TRBJ2-5; D might be TRBD1 (6 bases). The J call is in doubt because the DNA end fits TRBJ2-7 better. CDR3 length equals 12 residues. The V gene's germline CDR1 is SNHLY and CDR2 FYNNEI. The CDR3 nucleotides read TGTGCCAGCAGGGGCAGGGGCCACGAGCAGTACTTC. Translation: CASRGRGHEQYF.

The table lists this clone with a few counts. The rearrangement uses TRBV7-2 and TRBJ1-2, with no clear D. The V end was cut by 1 base, the J end by 3 bases, with 6 bases between. The CDR3 sequence is 13 residues long. Germline CDR1 reads SGHTA; CDR2 reads FQGNSA. Written as DNA, the CDR3 is TGTGCCAGCAGCTTAGACAGCCACTATGGCTACACCTTC. Encoded protein: CASSLDSHYGYTF. The whole variable domain, filled in from reference TRBV7-2 and TRBJ1-2, reads GAGVSQSPSNKVTEKGKDVELRCDPISGHTALYWYRQSLGQGLEFLIYFQGNSAPDKSGLPSDRFSAERTGGSVSTLTIQRTQQEDSAVYLCASSLDSHYGYTFGSGTRLTVV.